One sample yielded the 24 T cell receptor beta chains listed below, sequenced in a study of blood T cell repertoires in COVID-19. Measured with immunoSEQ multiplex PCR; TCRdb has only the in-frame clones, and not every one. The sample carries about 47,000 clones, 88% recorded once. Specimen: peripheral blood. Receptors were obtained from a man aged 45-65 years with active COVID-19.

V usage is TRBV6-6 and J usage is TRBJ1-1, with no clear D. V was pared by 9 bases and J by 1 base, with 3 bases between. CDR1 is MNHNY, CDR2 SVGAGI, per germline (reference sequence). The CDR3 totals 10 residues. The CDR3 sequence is CASKNTEAFF. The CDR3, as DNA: TGTGCCAGTAAGAACACTGAAGCTTTCTTT.

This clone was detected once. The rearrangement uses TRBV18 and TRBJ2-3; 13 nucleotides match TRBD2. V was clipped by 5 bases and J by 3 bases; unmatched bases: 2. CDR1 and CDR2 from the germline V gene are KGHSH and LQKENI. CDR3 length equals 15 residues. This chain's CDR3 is CASSSTSGGTDTQYF. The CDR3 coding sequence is TGTGCCAGCTCATCGACTAGCGGGGGGACAGATACGCAGTATTTT.

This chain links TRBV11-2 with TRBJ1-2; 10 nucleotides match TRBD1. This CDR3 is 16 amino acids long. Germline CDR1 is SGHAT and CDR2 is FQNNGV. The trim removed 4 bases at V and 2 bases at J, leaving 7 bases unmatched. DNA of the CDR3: TGTGCCAGCAGCTCACCGCCGGGACAGGGGAACTATGGCTACACCTTC. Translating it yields CASSSPPGQGNYGYTF.

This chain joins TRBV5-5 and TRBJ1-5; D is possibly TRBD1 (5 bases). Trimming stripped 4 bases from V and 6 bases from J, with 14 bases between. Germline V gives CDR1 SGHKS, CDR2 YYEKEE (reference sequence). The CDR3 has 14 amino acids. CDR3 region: CASSLRDMGQPQHF. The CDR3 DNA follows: TGTGCCAGCAGCCTCAGGGATATGGGTCAGCCCCAGCATTTT.

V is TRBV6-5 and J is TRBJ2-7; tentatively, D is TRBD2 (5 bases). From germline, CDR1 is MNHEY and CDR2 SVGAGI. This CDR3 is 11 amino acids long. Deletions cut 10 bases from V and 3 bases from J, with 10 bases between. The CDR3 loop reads CATGRDYEQYV. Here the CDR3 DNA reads TGTGCCACTGGACGGGACTACGAGCAGTACGTC.

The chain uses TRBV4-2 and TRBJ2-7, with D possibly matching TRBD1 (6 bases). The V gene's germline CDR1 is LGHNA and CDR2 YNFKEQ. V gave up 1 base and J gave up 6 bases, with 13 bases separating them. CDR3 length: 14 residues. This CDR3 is CASSQVLGAIEQYF. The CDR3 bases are TGTGCCAGCAGCCAAGTTCTGGGGGCAATCGAGCAGTACTTC.

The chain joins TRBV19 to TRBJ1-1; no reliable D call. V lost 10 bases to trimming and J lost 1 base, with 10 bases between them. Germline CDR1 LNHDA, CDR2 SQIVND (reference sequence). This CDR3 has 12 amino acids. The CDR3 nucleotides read TGTGCCACCAGACATTGGAACACTGAAGCTTTCTTT. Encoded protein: CATRHWNTEAFF.

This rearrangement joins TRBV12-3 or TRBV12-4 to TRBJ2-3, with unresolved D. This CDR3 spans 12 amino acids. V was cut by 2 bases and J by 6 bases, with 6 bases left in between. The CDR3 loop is CASSLNGDTQYF. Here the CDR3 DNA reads TGTGCCAGCAGTTTAAATGGCGATACGCAGTATTTT.

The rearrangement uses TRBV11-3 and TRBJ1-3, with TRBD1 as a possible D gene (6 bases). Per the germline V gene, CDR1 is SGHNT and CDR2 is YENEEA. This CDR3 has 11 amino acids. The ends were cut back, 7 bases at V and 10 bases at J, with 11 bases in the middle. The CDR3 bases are TGTGCCAGCAAACAGGGTTTAACCATATATTTT. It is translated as CASKQGLTIYF.

The CDR3 DNA reads as TGTGCCAGCAGGCACGCGACTAACTATGGCTACACCTTC. Translated, it gives CASRHATNYGYTF. The rearrangement joins TRBV6-5 to TRBJ1-2; D remains ambiguous. The V end lost 6 bases, the J end lost 0 bases, and 8 bases lay between the germline ends. The CDR3 is 13 residues long. CDR1 is MNHEY, CDR2 SVGAGI, per germline.

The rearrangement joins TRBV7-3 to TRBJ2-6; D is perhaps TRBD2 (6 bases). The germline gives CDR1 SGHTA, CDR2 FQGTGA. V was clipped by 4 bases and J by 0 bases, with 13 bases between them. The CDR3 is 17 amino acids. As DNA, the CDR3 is TGTGCCAGCAGCTCCTCCGGGAGCCTCTCTGGGGCCAACGTCCTGACTTTC. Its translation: CASSSSGSLSGANVLTF.

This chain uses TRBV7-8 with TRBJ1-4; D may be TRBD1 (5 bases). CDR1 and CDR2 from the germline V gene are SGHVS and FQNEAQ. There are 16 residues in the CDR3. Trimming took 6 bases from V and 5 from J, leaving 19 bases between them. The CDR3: CASSLGAGSINEKLFF. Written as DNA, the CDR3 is TGTGCCAGCAGTCTTGGGGCCGGTTCTATCAATGAAAAACTGTTTTTT.

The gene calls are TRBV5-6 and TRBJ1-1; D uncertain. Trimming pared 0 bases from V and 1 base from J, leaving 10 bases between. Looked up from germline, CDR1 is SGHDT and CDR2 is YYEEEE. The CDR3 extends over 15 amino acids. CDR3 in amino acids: CASSLVAVKNTEAFF. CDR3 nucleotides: TGTGCCAGCAGCTTGGTGGCGGTGAAGAACACTGAAGCTTTCTTT. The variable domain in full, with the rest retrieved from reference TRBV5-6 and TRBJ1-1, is DAGVTQSPTHLIKTRGQQVTLRCSPKSGHDTVSWYQQALGQGPQFIFQYYEEEERQRGNFPDRFSGHQFPNYSSELNVNALLLGDSALYLCASSLVAVKNTEAFFGQGTRLTVV.

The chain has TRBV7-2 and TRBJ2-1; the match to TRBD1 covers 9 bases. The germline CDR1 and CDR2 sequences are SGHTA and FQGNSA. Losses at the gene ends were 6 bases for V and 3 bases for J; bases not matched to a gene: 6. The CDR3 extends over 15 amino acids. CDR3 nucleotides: TGTGCCAGCAGGACGGGACAGGGTTACTACAATGAGCAGTTCTTC. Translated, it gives CASRTGQGYYNEQFF.

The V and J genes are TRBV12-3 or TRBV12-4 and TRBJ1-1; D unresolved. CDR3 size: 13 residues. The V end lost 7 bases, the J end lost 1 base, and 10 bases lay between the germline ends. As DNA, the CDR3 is TGTGCCAGCACGGTGACTTGGAACACTGAAGCTTTCTTT. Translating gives CASTVTWNTEAFF.

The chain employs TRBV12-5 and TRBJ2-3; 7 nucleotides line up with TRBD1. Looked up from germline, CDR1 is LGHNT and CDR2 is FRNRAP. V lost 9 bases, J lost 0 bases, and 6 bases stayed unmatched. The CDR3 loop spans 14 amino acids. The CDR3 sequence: CASSIRGSTDTQYF. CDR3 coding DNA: TGTGCTAGCTCTATCAGGGGGAGCACAGATACGCAGTATTTT.

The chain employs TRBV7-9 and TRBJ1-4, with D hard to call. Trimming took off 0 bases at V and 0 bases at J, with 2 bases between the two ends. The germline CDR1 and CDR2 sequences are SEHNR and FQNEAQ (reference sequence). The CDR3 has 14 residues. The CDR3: CASSLATTNEKLFF. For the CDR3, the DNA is TGTGCCAGCAGCTTAGCTACAACTAATGAAAAACTGTTTTTT.

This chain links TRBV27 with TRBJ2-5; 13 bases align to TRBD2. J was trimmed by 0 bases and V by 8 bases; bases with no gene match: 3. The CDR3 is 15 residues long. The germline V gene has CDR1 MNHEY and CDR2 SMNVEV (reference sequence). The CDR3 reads CASSTSGRYQETQYF. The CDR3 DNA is TGTGCCAGCTCGACTAGCGGGAGGTACCAAGAGACCCAGTACTTC.

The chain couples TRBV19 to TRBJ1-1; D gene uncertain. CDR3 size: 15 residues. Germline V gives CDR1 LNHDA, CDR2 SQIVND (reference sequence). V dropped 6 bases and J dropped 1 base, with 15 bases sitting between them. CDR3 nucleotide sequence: TGTGCCAGTAGGCCTAGGGAGTCCCCGAACACTGAAGCTTTCTTT. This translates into CASRPRESPNTEAFF. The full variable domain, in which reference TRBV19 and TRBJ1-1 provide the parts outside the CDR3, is DGGITQSPKYLFRKEGQNVTLSCEQNLNHDAMYWYRQDPGQGLRLIYYSQIVNDFQKGDIAEGYSVSREKKESFPLTVTSAQKNPTAFYLCASRPRESPNTEAFFGQGTRLTVV.

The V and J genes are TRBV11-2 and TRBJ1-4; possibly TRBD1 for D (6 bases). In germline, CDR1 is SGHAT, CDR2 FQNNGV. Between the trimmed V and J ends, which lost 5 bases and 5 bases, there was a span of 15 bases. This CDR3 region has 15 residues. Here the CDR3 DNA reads TGTGCCAGCAGCGGAGCCAGGGGCCCGAATGAAAAACTGTTTTTT. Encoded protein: CASSGARGPNEKLFF.

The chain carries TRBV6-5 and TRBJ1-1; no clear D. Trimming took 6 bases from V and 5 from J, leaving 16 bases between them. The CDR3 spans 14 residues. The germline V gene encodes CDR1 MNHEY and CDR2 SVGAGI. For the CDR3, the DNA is TGTGCCAGCAGCCGGCTCGGGGAAGGGACTGAAGCTTTCTTT. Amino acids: CASSRLGEGTEAFF.

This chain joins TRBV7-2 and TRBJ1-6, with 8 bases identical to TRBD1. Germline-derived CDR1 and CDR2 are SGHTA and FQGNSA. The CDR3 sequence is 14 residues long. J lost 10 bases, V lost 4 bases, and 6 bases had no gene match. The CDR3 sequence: CASSYRDRSSPLHF. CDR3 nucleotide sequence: TGTGCCAGCAGCTATCGGGACAGGTCCTCACCCCTCCACTTT.

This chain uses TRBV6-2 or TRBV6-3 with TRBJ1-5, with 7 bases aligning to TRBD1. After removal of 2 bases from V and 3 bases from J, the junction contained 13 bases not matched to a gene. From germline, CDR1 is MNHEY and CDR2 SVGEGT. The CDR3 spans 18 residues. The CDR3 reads CASSYPRRQGNFNQPQHF. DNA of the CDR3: TGTGCCAGCAGTTACCCCCGACGACAGGGTAATTTCAATCAGCCCCAGCATTTT.

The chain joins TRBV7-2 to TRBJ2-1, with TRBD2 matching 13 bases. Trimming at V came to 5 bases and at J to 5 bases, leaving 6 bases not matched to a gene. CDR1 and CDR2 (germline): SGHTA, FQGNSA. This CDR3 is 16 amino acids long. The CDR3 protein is CASSQLAGGLHNEQFF. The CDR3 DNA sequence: TGTGCCAGCAGCCAACTAGCGGGGGGGCTGCACAATGAGCAGTTCTTC.